These 27 T cell receptor beta chains came from one sample sequenced in a study of neurological immune-mediated disorders (dated by TCRdb to 2018 to 2020). The time point label, read with the paper, signifies: technical triplicate 2. The library was prepared using 5' RACE. These reads were obtained on an Illumina HiSeq 2500. TCRdb's own reprocessing of the public reads used fastp at Q25 and MiXCR and kept productive beta chains. Every CDR3 protein is listed once, alongside the most common genes and DNA of its rows. The sample table lists 31,000 or so distinct CDR3 sequences, more than 10% of them with a count of one. The ten biggest clones cover around 5% of the sample. The material sequenced was CD4+ T cells from blood. The source of these receptors is a female donor with HTLV-1-associated myelopathy (HAM/TSP).

This clonotype came up many times. The genes are TRBV28 and TRBJ1-2; D is ambiguous. Germline loops: CDR1 MDHEN, CDR2 SYDVKM. The V end lost 4 bases, the J end lost 8 bases, and 17 bases lay between the germline ends. The CDR3 length is 14 residues. The CDR3 sequence: CASSSRDDRWGYTF. CDR3 DNA sequence: TGTGCCAGCAGTTCGAGGGATGATCGCTGGGGCTACACCTTC.

This clonotype has at least ten counts. The V call is TRBV7-9, the J call TRBJ1-1; D perhaps matches TRBD1 (6 bases). CDR3 length: 16 residues. Germline V CDR1 and CDR2: SEHNR, FQNEAQ (reference sequence). V was trimmed by 0 bases and J by 4 bases, leaving 15 bases between them. CDR3 sequence: CASSLAGLLGGTEAFF. In nucleotides, the CDR3 is TGTGCCAGCAGCTTAGCAGGCTTGCTAGGGGGCACTGAAGCTTTCTTT.

This clonotype was detected many times. The rearrangement links TRBV25-1 to TRBJ2-1, with 14 positions matching TRBD2. Germline CDR1 MGHDK, CDR2 SYGVNS. The CDR3 runs 17 residues. Losses at the gene ends were 4 bases for V and 9 bases for J; bases not matched to a gene: 11. The DNA of the CDR3 is TGTGCCAGCAGTGGGACCCTGGGACTAGCGGGAGCGGGTGAGCAGTTCTTC. It translates to CASSGTLGLAGAGEQFF.

This clonotype was seen repeatedly, ten times or more. The DNA of the CDR3 is TGTGCCAGCAGCTTGGCCGGGTCCAAGGGGGAGACCCAGTACTTC. This encodes CASSLAGSKGETQYF. This chain joins TRBV5-4 and TRBJ2-5, with D tentatively TRBD1 (5 bases). V dropped 0 bases and J dropped 5 bases, with 14 bases sitting between them. The CDR3 runs to 15 residues. Looked up from germline, CDR1 is SGHNT and CDR2 is YYREEE (reference sequence).

This clonotype has ten or more counts. The CDR3 DNA sequence: TGCAGTGCTAGAAACCCGTCCAGAGTCTATGGCTACACCTTC. This translates into CSARNPSRVYGYTF. This chain uses TRBV20-1 with TRBJ1-2; D ambiguous. Deletions cut 2 bases from V and 4 bases from J, with 14 bases between. There are 14 residues in the CDR3. Germline CDR1 is DFQATT and CDR2 is SNEGSKA (reference sequence).

This clonotype was observed at least ten times. The J gene is TRBJ2-3, the V gene TRBV10-3; 7 nucleotides match TRBD1. The germline V gene has CDR1 ENHRY and CDR2 SYGVKD. V was clipped by 10 bases and J by 2 bases; unmatched bases: 6. CDR3 length: 13 residues. The CDR3 bases are TGTGCCACCGGGCAGGGGGTCACAGATACGCAGTATTTT. Translated, it gives CATGQGVTDTQYF.

This clonotype was counted ten times or more. The rearrangement joins TRBV5-6 to TRBJ1-1; possibly TRBD1 for D (5 bases). CDR1 is SGHDT, CDR2 YYEEEE, per germline. The CDR3 is 13 amino acids. The ends were cut back, 4 bases at V and 6 bases at J, with 13 bases in the middle. The CDR3 region has the DNA TGTGCCAGCAGCCGAGACAGTATTGCTGAAGCTTTCTTT. Translated: CASSRDSIAEAFF.

The chain employs TRBV20-1 and TRBJ2-3, with 12 bases identical to TRBD2. This CDR3 contains 17 residues. Germline V gene sequence: CDR1 DFQATT, CDR2 SNEGSKA (reference sequence). V dropped 3 bases and J dropped 0; count of bases not matched to a gene: 7. The CDR3 here is CSARGLAGGASTDTQYF. As DNA, the CDR3 is TGCAGTGCTAGGGGCCTAGCGGGAGGGGCTAGCACAGATACGCAGTATTTT.

The table lists this clonotype with many counts. The CDR3 DNA reads TGTGCCAGCAGCTCTTCGCGACAGGGGTCTAATGAAAAACTGTTTTTT. The encoded protein is CASSSSRQGSNEKLFF. The chain employs TRBV7-8 and TRBJ1-4, with 8 bases that match TRBD1. The CDR3 has 16 residues. Trimming removed 4 bases from V and 3 bases from J; junction bases left unmatched: 7. The V gene's germline CDR1 is SGHVS and CDR2 FQNEAQ.

This clonotype was picked up many times. The CDR3 spells CASSQDGTGSDSYEQYF. For the CDR3, the DNA is TGTGCCAGCAGCCAAGACGGGACGGGCAGCGACTCCTACGAGCAGTACTTC. This chain connects TRBV3-1 to TRBJ2-7, with D perhaps being TRBD1 or TRBD2 (5 bases each). V was shortened by 0 bases and J by 0 bases, with 15 bases between the two germline ends. The CDR3 extends over 17 amino acids. Germline V lookup: CDR1 LGHDT, CDR2 YNNKEL (reference sequence).

This chain joins TRBV20-1 and TRBJ1-1; D is ambiguous. CDR3 length equals 11 residues. Germline-derived CDR1 and CDR2 are DFQATT and SNEGSKA (reference sequence). V lost 5 bases and J 2 bases, leaving 6 bases between the germline ends. The CDR3 here is CSAGVNTEAFF. CDR3 DNA: TGCAGTGCTGGGGTAAACACTGAAGCTTTCTTT.

This clonotype appeared many times. The chain links TRBV7-9 to TRBJ2-7, with a possible D match to TRBD1 (6 bases). This CDR3 spans 14 amino acids. CDR1 and CDR2 from the germline V gene are SEHNR and FQNEAQ (reference sequence). The ends were cut back, 1 base at V and 1 base at J, with 8 bases in the middle. The DNA of the CDR3 is TGTGCCAGCAGCTTAGGGACAGCTTCCTACGAGCAGTACTTC. Its translation is CASSLGTASYEQYF. Variable domain in full (rest from reference TRBV7-9 and TRBJ2-7): DTGVSQNPRHKITKRGQNVTFRCDPISEHNRLYWYRQTLGQGPEFLTYFQNEAQLEKSRLLSDRFSAERPKGSFSTLEIQRTEQGDSAMYLCASSLGTASYEQYFGPGTRLTVT.

Only one count was recorded for this clonotype. The rearrangement uses TRBV5-5 and TRBJ2-1, with 8 bases identical to TRBD2. This CDR3 spans 15 amino acids. CDR1 and CDR2 from the germline V gene are SGHKS and YYEKEE (reference sequence). Trimming at V came to 7 bases and at J to 3 bases, leaving 9 bases not matched to a gene. CDR3 in amino acids: CASLSERGNYNEQFF. In DNA, the CDR3 is TGTGCCAGCCTCTCCGAGCGGGGGAACTACAATGAGCAGTTCTTC.

This clonotype was counted ten times or more. V and J are TRBV4-1 and TRBJ2-1; 13 nucleotides align to TRBD2. Per germline, CDR1 MGHRA and CDR2 YSYEKL. The V segment lost 4 bases and the J segment 8 bases; nucleotides outside the gene matches: 5. The CDR3 extends over 15 amino acids. CDR3 in DNA: TGCGCCAGCAGCCTACGGACTAGCGGGAGCCATGAGCAGTTCTTC. It specifies CASSLRTSGSHEQFF.

This clonotype was seen repeatedly, ten times or more. This chain uses TRBV4-3 with TRBJ1-3; D unclear. The germline CDR1 and CDR2 sequences are LGHNA and YSLEER. This CDR3 contains 17 residues. Between the trimmed V and J ends, which lost 0 bases and 1 base, there was a span of 13 bases. CDR3 DNA: TGCGCCAGCAGCCAAGATCCAGCCAGCCGATCTGGAAACACCATATATTTT. Protein: CASSQDPASRSGNTIYF.

The table lists this clonotype with many counts. The chain has TRBV9 and TRBJ1-3; D call uncertain. The germline V gene encodes CDR1 SGDLS and CDR2 YYNGEE. Trimming stripped 0 bases from V and 0 bases from J, with 7 bases between. This CDR3 spans 15 amino acids. CDR3 residues: CASSVGVVSGNTIYF. As DNA, the CDR3 is TGTGCCAGCAGCGTAGGGGTGGTCTCTGGAAACACCATATATTTT.

This clonotype has a count of ten or more. The chain combines TRBV20-1 with TRBJ2-2, with D unclear. Trimming removed 2 bases at V and 0 bases at J, with 13 bases between. CDR1 and CDR2 (germline): DFQATT, SNEGSKA (reference sequence). This CDR3 has 16 residues. The CDR3 spells CSARNDADPNTGELFF. Written as DNA, the CDR3 is TGCAGTGCTAGAAATGACGCGGACCCGAACACCGGGGAGCTGTTTTTT.

This clonotype was observed many times. The chain recombines TRBV3-1 with TRBJ2-1; 8 nucleotides agree with TRBD2. V lost 4 bases to trimming and J lost 7 bases; unmatched junction nucleotides: 6. This CDR3 is 14 amino acids long. From germline, CDR1 is LGHDT and CDR2 YNNKEL (reference sequence). For the CDR3, the DNA is TGTGCCAGCAGCCCTCGGGGGGGACTTAATGAGCAGTTCTTC. It is translated as CASSPRGGLNEQFF.

This clonotype was recorded at least ten times. CDR3 nucleotides: TGCAGTGCTGACCTGGGGGGGCAGACAGATACGCAGTATTTT. It encodes CSADLGGQTDTQYF. This rearrangement joins TRBV20-1 to TRBJ2-3; perhaps TRBD2 as D (7 bases). V lost 5 bases to trimming and J lost 3 bases, with 15 bases between them. From germline, CDR1 is DFQATT and CDR2 SNEGSKA (reference sequence). This CDR3 has 14 amino acids.

This clonotype was picked up a small number of times. With a much larger clone just one base away, this may be a read error. The V call is TRBV9, the J call TRBJ2-5; TRBD2 matches 7 bases. The CDR3 length is 15 residues. From germline, CDR1 is SGDLS and CDR2 YYNGEE. The CDR3 reads CSSSSQTSRQETQYF. CDR3 in DNA: TGTTCCAGCAGCTCTCAGACTAGCAGGCAAGAGACCCAGTACTTC.

This chain connects TRBV6-1 to TRBJ2-7; TRBD1 agrees at 11 bases. The germline gives CDR1 MNHNS, CDR2 SASEGT. Trimming took 6 bases from V and 4 from J; bases not matched to a gene: 8. The CDR3 is 15 residues long. This CDR3 reads CASSPGQGALYEQYF. DNA of the CDR3: TGTGCCAGCAGCCCTGGACAGGGGGCTTTGTACGAGCAGTACTTC.

Many counts were recorded for this clonotype. The chain uses TRBV5-1 and TRBJ2-7, with a weak D call TRBD2 (7 bases). Deletions cut 5 bases from V and 5 bases from J, with 17 bases between. The germline CDR1 and CDR2 sequences are SGHRS and YFSETQ. This CDR3 spans 14 amino acids. The CDR3 sequence: CASRDARGLDEQYF. DNA of the CDR3: TGCGCCAGCAGGGACGCGCGGGGGCTAGACGAGCAGTACTTC.

This chain joins TRBV7-9 and TRBJ2-7; D is ambiguous. V dropped 5 bases and J dropped 5 bases, with 13 bases sitting between them. CDR1 is SEHNR and CDR2 is FQNEAQ in the germline V gene (reference sequence). The CDR3 is 13 amino acids. CDR3 bases: TGTGCCAGCAGCCCTAGGGCCACTGACGAGCAGTACTTC. Translated, it gives CASSPRATDEQYF.

The J gene is TRBJ2-1, the V gene TRBV5-1; 9 bases match TRBD2. Losses at the gene ends were 3 bases for V and 9 bases for J; bases not matched to a gene: 10. Germline lookup yields CDR1 SGHRS and CDR2 YFSETQ. The CDR3 extends over 15 amino acids. The CDR3 DNA reads as TGCGCCAGCAGCTCATTAGCGGGGGCCCGTTTTGAGCAGTTCTTC. Translated: CASSSLAGARFEQFF. Full variable domain (missing parts from reference TRBV5-1 and TRBJ2-1): KAGVTQTPRYLIKTRGQQVTLSCSPISGHRSVSWYQQTPGQGLQFLFEYFSETQRNKGNFPGRFSGRQFSNSRSEMNVSTLELGDSALYLCASSSLAGARFEQFFGPGTRLTVL.

There are many counts of this clonotype. The chain joins TRBV5-1 to TRBJ1-1; no firm D call. The CDR3 contains 13 residues. Germline assignment: CDR1 SGHRS and CDR2 YFSETQ. Between the trimmed V and J ends, which lost 1 base and 2 bases, there was a span of 6 bases. The CDR3 spells CASSLSKNTEAFF. The CDR3 DNA is TGCGCCAGCAGCTTGTCCAAAAACACTGAAGCTTTCTTT.

This clonotype has a count of ten or more. Germline is not matched at one junction end, which may reflect a read error. The chain recombines TRBV7-2 with TRBJ2-2; TRBD1 aligns across 10 bases. Germline CDR1 and CDR2: SGHTA and FQGNSA. The CDR3 consists of 16 residues. CDR3 nucleotide sequence: TGTGCCAGCACCTTAGCGTGGACAGGGGGAGGCGGGGAGCTGTTTTTT. Its protein is CASTLAWTGGGGELFF.

Comment on this clonotype: At one end, the junction sequence differs from germline, possibly due to a read error. The V gene is TRBV11-2, the J gene TRBJ2-7, with a tentative D call TRBD1 (5 bases). CDR3 length: 14 residues. Looked up from germline, CDR1 is SGHAT and CDR2 is FQNNGV. The CDR3 sequence: CASSLVRDPYEQYF. The CDR3 DNA sequence: TGTGCCAGTAGCTTAGTCAGGGATCCCTACGAGCAGTACTTC.